A selection of T cell receptor beta chains follows, all from one sample in a study of blood T cell repertoires in COVID-19. The assay was immunoSEQ multiplex PCR, and TCRdb's table has in-frame clones only and misses some. The sample yields some 80,000 clones, 84% seen once. Sequencing was carried out using peripheral blood. The receptors shown here come from a human donor in a cohort sampled during active COVID-19. Each CDR3 is given with its conserved first and last residue. Fields, in order: CDR3 length, D gene, J gene, V gene, CDR3 protein. D genes are given only for firm matches.

len: 14; d_gene: .; j_gene: TRBJ2-3; v_gene: TRBV10-1; CDR3aa: CASSDGSGTDTQYF
len: 16; d_gene: TRBD2; j_gene: TRBJ2-3; v_gene: TRBV5-1; CDR3aa: CASSVGLVPSADTQYF
len: 14; d_gene: .; j_gene: TRBJ1-1; v_gene: TRBV3-1/TRBV3-2; CDR3aa: CASSRGMENTEAFF
len: 15; d_gene: TRBD2; j_gene: TRBJ2-5; v_gene: TRBV11-3; CDR3aa: CASSLAGGSQETQYF
len: 15; d_gene: TRBD2; j_gene: TRBJ2-1; v_gene: TRBV9; CDR3aa: CASSGGTSGRIEQFF
len: 15; d_gene: .; j_gene: TRBJ1-2; v_gene: TRBV21-1; CDR3aa: CASSKGGTSNYGYTF
len: 15; d_gene: .; j_gene: TRBJ1-5; v_gene: TRBV5-6; CDR3aa: CASSFGQYSNQPQHF
len: 14; d_gene: TRBD1; j_gene: TRBJ1-4; v_gene: TRBV5-1; CDR3aa: CASSPTGGNEKLFF
len: 16; d_gene: TRBD1; j_gene: TRBJ1-5; v_gene: TRBV6-6; CDR3aa: CASSYRPGGIGQPQHF
len: 13; d_gene: .; j_gene: TRBJ2-5; v_gene: TRBV12-3/TRBV12-4; CDR3aa: CASSLAGARTQYF
len: 14; d_gene: .; j_gene: TRBJ1-3; v_gene: TRBV5-1; CDR3aa: CASSLGDTGNTIYF
len: 14; d_gene: .; j_gene: TRBJ1-2; v_gene: TRBV9; CDR3aa: CASSARGANYGYTF
len: 14; d_gene: TRBD1; j_gene: TRBJ1-4; v_gene: TRBV28; CDR3aa: CASSRDRRNEKLFF
len: 15; d_gene: .; j_gene: TRBJ1-2; v_gene: TRBV2; CDR3aa: CASSERGGTNYGYTF
len: 16; d_gene: TRBD2; j_gene: TRBJ2-3; v_gene: TRBV29-1; CDR3aa: CSVEPASGGPTDTQYF
len: 12; d_gene: TRBD1; j_gene: TRBJ2-2; v_gene: TRBV19; CDR3aa: CASVTGMGELFF
len: 14; d_gene: .; j_gene: TRBJ2-7; v_gene: TRBV7-7; CDR3aa: CASSLSVGRYEQYF
len: 14; d_gene: .; j_gene: TRBJ1-3; v_gene: TRBV5-4; CDR3aa: CASSKDSSGNTIYF
len: 12; d_gene: .; j_gene: TRBJ1-2; v_gene: TRBV12-3/TRBV12-4; CDR3aa: CATNSNPQGITF
len: 15; d_gene: TRBD1; j_gene: TRBJ2-5; v_gene: TRBV2; CDR3aa: CASTRRTGAQETQYF
len: 15; d_gene: .; j_gene: TRBJ2-6; v_gene: TRBV5-1; CDR3aa: CASSTRDSGANVLTF
len: 17; d_gene: .; j_gene: TRBJ2-2; v_gene: TRBV5-5; CDR3aa: CASSLAPGRGNTGELFF
len: 14; d_gene: TRBD1; j_gene: TRBJ1-6; v_gene: TRBV2; CDR3aa: CASKPGQGNSPLHF
len: 14; d_gene: TRBD2; j_gene: TRBJ2-3; v_gene: TRBV10-3; CDR3aa: CAIADSGTTDTQYF
len: 17; d_gene: .; j_gene: TRBJ2-2; v_gene: TRBV7-8; CDR3aa: CASSLTWRGANTGELFF
len: 13; d_gene: TRBD1; j_gene: TRBJ2-7; v_gene: TRBV24-1; CDR3aa: CATSRQGSHEQYF
len: 12; d_gene: .; j_gene: TRBJ2-3; v_gene: TRBV30; CDR3aa: CAWSVSTDTQYF
len: 15; d_gene: TRBD1; j_gene: TRBJ1-2; v_gene: TRBV2; CDR3aa: CASSPSTGQVYGYTF
len: 15; d_gene: .; j_gene: TRBJ1-1; v_gene: TRBV5-1; CDR3aa: CASSSYDRYGTEAFF
len: 14; d_gene: TRBD1; j_gene: TRBJ2-7; v_gene: TRBV2; CDR3aa: CASSGQGAQTEQYF
len: 13; d_gene: TRBD2; j_gene: TRBJ2-5; v_gene: TRBV2; CDR3aa: CATSRLAEETQYF
len: 15; d_gene: .; j_gene: TRBJ2-2; v_gene: TRBV2; CDR3aa: CASSGPGKNTGELFF
len: 15; d_gene: .; j_gene: TRBJ1-1; v_gene: TRBV7-8; CDR3aa: CASSLEGALGTEAFF
len: 12; d_gene: .; j_gene: TRBJ1-1; v_gene: TRBV6-5; CDR3aa: CASLIDRPEAFF
len: 13; d_gene: .; j_gene: TRBJ2-1; v_gene: TRBV19; CDR3aa: CASSSWPHNEQFF
len: 12; d_gene: .; j_gene: TRBJ2-7; v_gene: TRBV5-6; CDR3aa: CASRTASREQYF
len: 14; d_gene: TRBD1; j_gene: TRBJ1-1; v_gene: TRBV5-1; CDR3aa: CASSTGQPNTEAFF
len: 17; d_gene: .; j_gene: TRBJ2-3; v_gene: TRBV7-8; CDR3aa: CASSSTPRALGRDTQYF
len: 15; d_gene: .; j_gene: TRBJ2-3; v_gene: TRBV4-2; CDR3aa: CASSQEYSLTDTQYF
len: 11; d_gene: .; j_gene: TRBJ2-1; v_gene: TRBV29-1; CDR3aa: CSVERGNVWFF
len: 14; d_gene: .; j_gene: TRBJ1-2; v_gene: TRBV12-5; CDR3aa: CASGLGVGVYGYTF
len: 15; d_gene: TRBD2; j_gene: TRBJ2-7; v_gene: TRBV15; CDR3aa: CATSEGLAESYEQYF
len: 14; d_gene: .; j_gene: TRBJ2-1; v_gene: TRBV20-1; CDR3aa: CSASSWPGNNEQFF
len: 15; d_gene: TRBD2; j_gene: TRBJ2-1; v_gene: TRBV7-8; CDR3aa: CASSFRLAANNEQFF
len: 16; d_gene: TRBD1; j_gene: TRBJ2-7; v_gene: TRBV5-4; CDR3aa: CASSLSWDRGTYEQYF
len: 15; d_gene: .; j_gene: TRBJ2-7; v_gene: TRBV6-5; CDR3aa: CASRRQVGDLSEQYF
len: 11; d_gene: .; j_gene: TRBJ1-3; v_gene: TRBV29-1; CDR3aa: CSVESGNTIYF
len: 12; d_gene: .; j_gene: TRBJ2-1; v_gene: TRBV6-5; CDR3aa: CASRSTGQRQFF
len: 16; d_gene: TRBD1; j_gene: TRBJ1-3; v_gene: TRBV5-1; CDR3aa: CASSSGTGNIGNTIYF
len: 15; d_gene: TRBD2; j_gene: TRBJ2-5; v_gene: TRBV7-7; CDR3aa: CASSTGLAGAETQYF
len: 13; d_gene: .; j_gene: TRBJ1-2; v_gene: TRBV2; CDR3aa: CASSDAGVIKNTF
len: 13; d_gene: .; j_gene: TRBJ1-2; v_gene: TRBV2; CDR3aa: CASSDRPQQSYTF
len: 14; d_gene: TRBD2; j_gene: TRBJ2-1; v_gene: TRBV27; CDR3aa: CASSPGLAGYPGFF
len: 16; d_gene: TRBD2; j_gene: TRBJ2-7; v_gene: TRBV7-6; CDR3aa: CASSLAAGGATDEQYF